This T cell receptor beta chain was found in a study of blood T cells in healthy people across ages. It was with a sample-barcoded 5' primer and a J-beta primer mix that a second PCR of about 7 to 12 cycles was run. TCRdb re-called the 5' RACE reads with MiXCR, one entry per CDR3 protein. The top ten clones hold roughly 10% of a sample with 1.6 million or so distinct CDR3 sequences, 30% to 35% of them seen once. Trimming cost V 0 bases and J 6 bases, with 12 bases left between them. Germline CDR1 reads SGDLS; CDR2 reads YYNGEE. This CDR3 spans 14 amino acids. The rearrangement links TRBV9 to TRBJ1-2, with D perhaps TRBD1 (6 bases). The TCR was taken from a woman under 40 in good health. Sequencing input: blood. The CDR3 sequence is CASSVAAGENGYTF. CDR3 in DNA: TGTGCCAGCAGCGTAGCTGCAGGGGAGAATGGCTACACCTTC.